These 5 T cell receptor beta chains were sequenced from one sample in a study of cytomegalovirus exposure and HLA in healthy donors. Data came from immunoSEQ multiplex PCR; TCRdb stores just in-frame clones and leaves some out. The sample includes over 200,000 clones, 80% to 90% of them seen just once. The material sequenced was PBMCs. These receptors all come from a woman under 30 in good health and CMV-seronegative.

V is TRBV5-6 and J is TRBJ1-2, with TRBD1 matching 9 bases. The V and J ends lost 4 bases and 7 bases, in that order; junction bases with no gene match: 14. CDR1 and CDR2 from the germline V gene are SGHDT and YYEEEE. The CDR3 contains 16 residues. The CDR3 here is CASSAGTGRLSGGYTF. Written as DNA, the CDR3 is TGTGCCAGCAGCGCCGGGACAGGGAGGTTGTCTGGTGGCTACACCTTC.

This chain joins TRBV28 and TRBJ2-7; a weak D match, TRBD1 (5 bases). The germline V gene encodes CDR1 MDHEN and CDR2 SYDVKM. V was trimmed by 10 bases and J by 9 bases, leaving 22 bases between them. The CDR3 runs 13 residues. The CDR3 spells CATRQVRTGSQYF. The DNA of the CDR3 is TGTGCCACAAGGCAAGTACGAACAGGATCGCAGTACTTC.

The rearrangement joins TRBV27 to TRBJ2-7; 7 nucleotides agree with TRBD1. The germline CDR1 and CDR2 sequences are MNHEY and SMNVEV (reference sequence). The CDR3 runs to 13 residues. J was trimmed by 8 bases and V by 4 bases; bases with no gene match: 8. CDR3 bases: TGTGCCAGCAGTTCGACTCCGAGGGGGCAGCAGTACTTC. It is translated as CASSSTPRGQQYF.

This chain connects TRBV11-2 to TRBJ2-7; TRBD2 matches at 7 bases. This CDR3 spans 15 amino acids. Germline assignment: CDR1 SGHAT and CDR2 FQNNGV. The J segment lost 6 bases and the V segment lost 5 bases, leaving 13 bases of the junction unmatched. The CDR3 DNA follows: TGTGCCAGCAGCCCGTTTGGGCGGGAGTACACCGAGCAGTACTTC. Protein: CASSPFGREYTEQYF.

This clone was counted a single time. The J gene is TRBJ2-1, the V gene TRBV7-9, with D perhaps TRBD1 (7 bases). From germline, CDR1 is SEHNR and CDR2 FQNEAQ (reference sequence). V lost 5 bases and J lost 7, with 12 bases in between. CDR3 size: 13 residues. Here the CDR3 DNA reads TGTGCCAGCAGCCGGGCAGGGGGGAATGAGCAGTTCTTC. Its protein product is CASSRAGGNEQFF. The whole variable domain, remainder taken from reference TRBV7-9 and TRBJ2-1, is DTGVSQNPRHKITKRGQNVTFRCDPISEHNRLYWYRQTLGQGPEFLTYFQNEAQLEKSRLLSDRFSAERPKGSFSTLEIQRTEQGDSAMYLCASSRAGGNEQFFGPGTRLTVL.